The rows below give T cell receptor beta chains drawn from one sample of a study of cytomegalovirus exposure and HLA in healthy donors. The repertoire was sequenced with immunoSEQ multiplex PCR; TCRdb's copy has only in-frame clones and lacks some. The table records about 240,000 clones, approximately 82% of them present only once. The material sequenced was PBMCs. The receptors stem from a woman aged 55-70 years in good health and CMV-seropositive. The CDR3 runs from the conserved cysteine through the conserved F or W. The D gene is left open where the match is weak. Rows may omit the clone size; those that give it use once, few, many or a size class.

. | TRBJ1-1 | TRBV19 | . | TGTGCCAGTAGTATAGATGACAGCATGAACACTGAAGCTTTCTTT | CASSIDDSMNTEAFF
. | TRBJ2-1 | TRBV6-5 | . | TGTGCCAGTACCAGGACCCGGACAAACAATGAGCAGTTCTTC | CASTRTRTNNEQFF
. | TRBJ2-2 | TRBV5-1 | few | TGCGCCAGCAGCTTCTCGGGGGACGGTCGCGGGGAGCTGTTTTTT | CASSFSGDGRGELFF
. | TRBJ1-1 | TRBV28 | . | TGTGCCAGCAGCCTCAAGGCCTCGGGGGCTTTCTTT | CASSLKASGAFF
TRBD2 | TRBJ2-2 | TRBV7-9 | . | TGTTCCAGCCGTTTGGGACTAGCGGTGAACACCGGGGAGCTGTTTTTT | CSSRLGLAVNTGELFF
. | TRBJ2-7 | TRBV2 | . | TGTGCCAGCGCCCTGGAATTTCTGACAGTCAGGTTCGAGCAGTACTTC | CASALEFLTVRFEQYF
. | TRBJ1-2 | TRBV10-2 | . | TGCGCCACCGGGGGAGTGCGGGGAGGAGGCTACACCTTC | CATGGVRGGGYTF
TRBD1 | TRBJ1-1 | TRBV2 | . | TGTGCCAAGACAGGGGTTAACACTGAAGCTTTCTTT | CAKTGVNTEAFF
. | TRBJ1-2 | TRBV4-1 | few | TGCGCCAGCAGCCAAGCGGGGGGAGTGTATGGCTACACCTTC | CASSQAGGVYGYTF
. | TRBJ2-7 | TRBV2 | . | TGTGCCAGCAGTGGGCAATTAAGCTACGAGCAGTACTTC | CASSGQLSYEQYF
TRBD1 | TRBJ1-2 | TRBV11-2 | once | TGTGCCAGCAGCTTAAAAGAGGGGGCGTATGGAGCTAACTATGGCTACACCTTC | CASSLKEGAYGANYGYTF
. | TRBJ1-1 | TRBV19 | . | TGTGCCAGTAGTGGAATCCCGGGGGCTGAAGCTTTCTTT | CASSGIPGAEAFF
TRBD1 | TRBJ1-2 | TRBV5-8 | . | TGTGCCAGCAGCTCGGACAGGGGGAACTATGGCTACACCTTC | CASSSDRGNYGYTF
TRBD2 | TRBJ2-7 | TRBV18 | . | TGTGCCAGCTCACCACCCGGGGGAGGGCGATCCTACGAGCAGTACTTC | CASSPPGGGRSYEQYF
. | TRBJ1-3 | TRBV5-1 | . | TGCGCCAGCAGCTTGGAAGCCCTGAACTCTGGAAACACCATATATTTT | CASSLEALNSGNTIYF
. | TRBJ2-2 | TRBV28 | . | TGTGCCAGCAGTACGACTAACACCGGGGAGCTGTTTTTT | CASSTTNTGELFF
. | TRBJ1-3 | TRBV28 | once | TGTGCCAGCAGTTTATCCGGACAGGGAAACACCATATATTTT | CASSLSGQGNTIYF
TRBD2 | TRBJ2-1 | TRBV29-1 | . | TGCAGCGGGGGGACTAGCGGGATCTACAATGAGCAGTTCTTC | CSGGTSGIYNEQFF
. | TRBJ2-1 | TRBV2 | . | TGTGCCAGCAGGCGACAGGAAAGCTCCTACAATGAGCAGTTCTTC | CASRRQESSYNEQFF
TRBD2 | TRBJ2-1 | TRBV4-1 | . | TGCGCCAGCAGCCCTACTAGCGGGAGCGCGGTATACTATGAGCAGTTCTTC | CASSPTSGSAVYYEQFF
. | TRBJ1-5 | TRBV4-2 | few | TGTGCCAGCAGCCAAGAACTTCTTAGCAATCAGCCCCAGCATTTT | CASSQELLSNQPQHF
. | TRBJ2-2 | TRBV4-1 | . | TGCGCCAGCAGCCAAGAAGGGAGGAGGGAGGACGTTTCCGGGGAGCTGTTTTTT | CASSQEGRREDVSGELFF
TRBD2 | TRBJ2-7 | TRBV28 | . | TGTGCCAGCAGTATAGCGGGGGGATACGAGCAGTACTTC | CASSIAGGYEQYF
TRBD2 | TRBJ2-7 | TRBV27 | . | TGTGCCAGCAGTTTACATGGAACTAGCGGGGGAGGCGAGCAGTACTTC | CASSLHGTSGGGEQYF
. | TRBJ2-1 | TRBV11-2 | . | TGTGCCAGCAGCTTAGATTCCAGCGGCCTCTACAATGAGCAGTTCTTC | CASSLDSSGLYNEQFF
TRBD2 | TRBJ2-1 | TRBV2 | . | TGTGCCAGCAGTCCGACTAGCGGGAGAAGGTACAATGAGCAGTTCTTC | CASSPTSGRRYNEQFF
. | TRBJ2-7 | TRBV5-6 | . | TGTGCCAGCAGCTTGGGCTCGTCGGTCTCCTACGAGCAGTACTTC | CASSLGSSVSYEQYF
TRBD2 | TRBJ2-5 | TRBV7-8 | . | TGTGCCAGCAGCTTACCGGCGGGAGCGGAGACCCAGTACTTC | CASSLPAGAETQYF
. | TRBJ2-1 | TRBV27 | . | TGTGCCAGCGTGGACCGGGGGAACTACAATGAGCAGTTCTTC | CASVDRGNYNEQFF
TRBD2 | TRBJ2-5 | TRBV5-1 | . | TGCGCCAGCAGCTTGGGAATATCGGGAGGGCGGGAGACCCAGTACTTC | CASSLGISGGRETQYF
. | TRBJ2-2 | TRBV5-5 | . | TGTGCCAGCAGCTTGATTGTTCAGACCGGGGAGCTGTTTTTT | CASSLIVQTGELFF
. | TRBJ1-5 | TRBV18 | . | TGTGCCAGCTCATCCGACAGATCCTATCAGCCCCAGCATTTT | CASSSDRSYQPQHF
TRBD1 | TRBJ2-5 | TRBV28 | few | TGTGCCAGCAGTTTATTACCGGGACAGGGGCCGGAGACCCAGTACTTC | CASSLLPGQGPETQYF
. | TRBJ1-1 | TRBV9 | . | TGTGCCAGCAGCGTAGAACCGGGAATAAACACTGAAGCTTTCTTT | CASSVEPGINTEAFF
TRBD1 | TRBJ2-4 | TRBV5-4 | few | TGTGCCAGCAGCTTGAGACAGGGAACCTCAAACATTCAGTACTTC | CASSLRQGTSNIQYF
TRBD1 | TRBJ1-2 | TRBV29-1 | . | TGCAGCGTTGTAAACCCAGGGGGCTATGGCTACACCTTC | CSVVNPGGYGYTF
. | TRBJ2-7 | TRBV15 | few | TGTGCCACCAGCAGAGATCAGGGAAGGGCCTACGAGCAGTACTTC | CATSRDQGRAYEQYF
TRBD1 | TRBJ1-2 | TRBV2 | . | TGTGCCAGCAGTGAAAACAGGGGTCGAGGCTATGGCTACACCTTC | CASSENRGRGYGYTF
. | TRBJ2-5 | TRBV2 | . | TGTGCCAGCAGTGAGCACGGTGGCCAAGAGACCCAGTACTTC | CASSEHGGQETQYF
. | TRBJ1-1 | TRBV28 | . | TGTGCCAGCAGTTCAGCCCGGACAGATTTTACTGAAGCTTTCTTT | CASSSARTDFTEAFF
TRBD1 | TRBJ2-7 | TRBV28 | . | TGTGCCAGCAGCCCCCTGAGACTTGGGACAGGGGCCTACGAGCAGTACTTC | CASSPLRLGTGAYEQYF
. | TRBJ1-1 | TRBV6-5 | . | TGTGCCAGCGCTCGGGGAAGTGCTTTCTTT | CASARGSAFF
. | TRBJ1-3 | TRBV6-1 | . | TGTGCCAGCGCTAGGGACATCTCTGGAAACACCATATATTTT | CASARDISGNTIYF
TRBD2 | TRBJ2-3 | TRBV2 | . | TGTGCCAGCAGCGATGGACTAGCGACGGATACGCAGTATTTT | CASSDGLATDTQYF
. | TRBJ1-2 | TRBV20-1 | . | TGCAGTGCTAGAGACGGCTATGGCTACACCTTC | CSARDGYGYTF
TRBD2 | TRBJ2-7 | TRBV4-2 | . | TGTGCCAGCAGCCAAGCCGGGACTAACTACGAGCAGTACTTC | CASSQAGTNYEQYF
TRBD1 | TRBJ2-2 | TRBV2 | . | TGTGCCAGCAGTCTGGACAGGGGCCCCGGGGAGCTGTTTTTT | CASSLDRGPGELFF
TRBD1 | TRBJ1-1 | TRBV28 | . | TGTGCCAGCAGTTTAGGGGGACAGGGGTGGGGCACTGAAGCTTTCTTT | CASSLGGQGWGTEAFF
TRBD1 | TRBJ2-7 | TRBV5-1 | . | TGCGCCAGCAGCCCCGGACAGGGGGTCTCCTACGAGCAGTACTTC | CASSPGQGVSYEQYF
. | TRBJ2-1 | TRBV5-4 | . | TGTGCCAGCAGCTCTCGGCAGGGTCGTAGCAATGAGCAGTTCTTC | CASSSRQGRSNEQFF
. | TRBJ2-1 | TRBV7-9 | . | TGTGCCTACCCTACGGGGAAAGACTCCTACAATGAGCAGTTCTTC | CAYPTGKDSYNEQFF
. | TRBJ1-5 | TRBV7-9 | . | TGTGCCAGCAGCCCCCTCTCGGGACAGCCCCAGCATTTT | CASSPLSGQPQHF